The 13 T cell receptor beta chains listed next were all sequenced from one sample in a study of CXCR3-negative and CXCR3-positive naive CD8 T cells. Study conclusions and caveats: TRB CDR3s were more hydrophobic in CXCR3-positive than in CXCR3-negative naive cells.

No cognate antigen is known for these TCRs. The method, 5' RACE with UMI labels, was used to prepare the TRB cDNA libraries. TCRdb re-called the 5' RACE reads and shows each CDR3 protein once, DNA omitted. Its clone listing holds 95,000 to 100,000 distinct CDR3 sequences. Sequenced sample: naive CXCR3+ CD8+ T cells from blood. The subset: CD45RO-CCR7+CD27+CD95- naive CD8+ T cells expressing CXCR3 (TNR3+). These receptors were collected from a human donor in good health. Some clones in this sample may be carry-over from other donors' samples.

V and J are TRBV12-3 or TRBV12-4 and TRBJ2-1; TCRdb's assignment of TRBD1 cannot be checked, as there is no DNA. The CDR3 has 14 residues. The CDR3 is CASEAGVWYNEQFF.

The genes are TRBV12-3 or TRBV12-4 and TRBJ2-3; TCRdb's D call of TRBD1 is untestable without DNA. This CDR3 contains 17 residues. The CDR3 reads CASSLYLGDTRTDTQYF.

This chain links TRBV29-1 with TRBJ1-1. The CDR3 spans 14 residues. Germline V CDR1 and CDR2: SQVTM, ANQGSEA. The CDR3 protein is CSVGTAASNTEAFF.

The chain joins TRBV29-1 to TRBJ1-4. Germline V gene lookup returns CDR1 SQVTM and CDR2 ANQGSEA. The CDR3 is made up of 14 amino acids. The CDR3 reads CSVQTLATNEKLFF.

The rearrangement joins TRBV27 to TRBJ1-5; the D call from TCRdb, TRBD1, cannot be confirmed without DNA. The CDR3 length is 15 residues. CDR1 and CDR2 from the germline V gene are MNHEY and SMNVEV (reference sequence). This chain's CDR3 is CASSLSGGLRGPQHF.

This chain links TRBV6-2 or TRBV6-3 with TRBJ2-1; lacking DNA, the TRBD2 call made by TCRdb goes unchecked. CDR1 MNHEY and CDR2 SVGEGT come from the germline V gene. The CDR3 length is 14 residues. The CDR3: CASSYSMTGDEQFF.

The chain employs TRBV29-1 and TRBJ2-1; lacking DNA, the TRBD2 call made by TCRdb goes unchecked. Looked up from germline, CDR1 is SQVTM and CDR2 is ANQGSEA. The CDR3 sequence is 14 residues long. The CDR3 loop reads CSVGTSGAYNEQFF.

V and J are TRBV5-1 and TRBJ2-5; with no DNA, the TCRdb D assignment of TRBD1 cannot be verified. The V gene's germline CDR1 is SGHRS and CDR2 YFSETQ. CDR3 length equals 18 residues. The CDR3 here is CASSLEVGGGPPGETQYF.

The rearrangement links TRBV7-9 to TRBJ2-1. The germline gives CDR1 SEHNR, CDR2 FQNEAQ (reference sequence). The length of the CDR3 is 13 residues. The CDR3 spells CASSLDRYNEQFF. The variable domain in full, completed from reference TRBV7-9 and TRBJ2-1, reads DTGVSQNPRHKITKRGQNVTFRCDPISEHNRLYWYRQTLGQGPEFLTYFQNEAQLEKSRLLSDRFSAERPKGSFSTLEIQRTEQGDSAMYLCASSLDRYNEQFFGPGTRLTVL.

The chain combines TRBV4-3 with TRBJ1-1. This CDR3 spans 15 amino acids. CDR1 and CDR2 (germline): LGHNA, YSLEER. The chain's CDR3 is CASSQDRVGNTEAFF.

The rearrangement joins TRBV7-3 to TRBJ2-1; TCRdb reports TRBD1, a call that lacks DNA to check it against. The CDR3 loop spans 15 amino acids. Germline CDR1 and CDR2: SGHTA and FQGTGA. The CDR3 protein is CASSLIGTGYNEQFF.

This chain connects TRBV6-1 to TRBJ1-2. Germline V gene data show CDR1 as MNHNS and CDR2 as SASEGT. The CDR3 extends over 14 amino acids. The CDR3 here is CASSEYKLYYGYTF.

This sequence joins TRBV29-1 and TRBJ1-5; there is no DNA to check the TCRdb D call of TRBD1. Germline values: CDR1 SQVTM, CDR2 ANQGSEA. The CDR3 runs 13 residues. The CDR3 protein is CSVADRENQPQHF.